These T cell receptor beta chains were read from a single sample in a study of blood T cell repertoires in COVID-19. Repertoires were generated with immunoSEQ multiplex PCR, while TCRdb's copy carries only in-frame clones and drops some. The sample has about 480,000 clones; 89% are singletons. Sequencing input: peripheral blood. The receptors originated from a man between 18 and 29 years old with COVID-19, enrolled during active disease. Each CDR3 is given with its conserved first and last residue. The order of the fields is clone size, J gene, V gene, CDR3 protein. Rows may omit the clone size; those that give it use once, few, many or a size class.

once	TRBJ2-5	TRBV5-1	CASSLASGRAETQYF
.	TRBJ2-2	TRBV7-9	CASRWEGELFF
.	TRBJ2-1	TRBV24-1	CATSDLQTGLNEQFF
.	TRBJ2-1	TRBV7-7	CASSSASGGPGGNEQFF
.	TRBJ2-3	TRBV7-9	CASSPGLRGLADNTDTQYF
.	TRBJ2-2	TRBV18	CASSTDRVDTGELFF
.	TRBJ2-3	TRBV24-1	CATARLAGDTDTQYF
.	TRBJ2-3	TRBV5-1	CASSWDRGGGHTDTQYF
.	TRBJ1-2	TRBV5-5	CASSPGGTPAHYGYTF
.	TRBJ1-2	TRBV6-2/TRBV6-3	CASSRRGGPDYGYTF
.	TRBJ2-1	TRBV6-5	CASIGNEQFF
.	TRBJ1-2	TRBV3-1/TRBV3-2	CASSQGRVYGYTF
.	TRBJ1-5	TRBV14	CASSQYTAQPQHF
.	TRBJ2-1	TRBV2	CASSGLGTGENNEQFF
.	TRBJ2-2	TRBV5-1	CASSLASLNTGELFF
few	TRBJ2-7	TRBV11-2	CASSQGQQYYEQYF
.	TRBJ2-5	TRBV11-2	CASSLGPWDRKKETQYF
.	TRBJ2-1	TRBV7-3	CASSLGTSGYNEQFF
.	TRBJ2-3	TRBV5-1	CASSLGAGRDTQYF
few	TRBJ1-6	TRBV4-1	CASNPEVGNSPLHF
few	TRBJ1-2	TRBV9	CASRLIQEGDGYTF
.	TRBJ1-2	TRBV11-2	CASSPQGTYGYTF
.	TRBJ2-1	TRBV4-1	CASSQAGNEQFF
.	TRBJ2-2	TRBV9	CASSQPGLNTGELFF
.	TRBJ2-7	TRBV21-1	CASSNGLVRSYEQYF
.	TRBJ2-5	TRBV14	CASSGLRRGGQETQYF
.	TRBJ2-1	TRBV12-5	CASGLRLAGVYNEQFF
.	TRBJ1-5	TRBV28	CASAGGSYQPQHF
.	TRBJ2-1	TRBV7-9	CASKATGTLAGASRNEQFF
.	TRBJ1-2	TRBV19	CASMMTASNYGYTF
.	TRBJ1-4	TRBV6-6	CASSTGTGLRKLFF
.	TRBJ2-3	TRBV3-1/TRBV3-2	CASSDRATDTQYF
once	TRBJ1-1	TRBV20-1	CSARTGLEAFF
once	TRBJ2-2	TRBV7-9	CASSSTGVKTGELFF
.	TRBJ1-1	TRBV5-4	CASSDGGSMLRHTEAFF
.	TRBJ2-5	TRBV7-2	CASSLRARDRQETQYF
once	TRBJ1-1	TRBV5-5	CASSPYMNTEAFF
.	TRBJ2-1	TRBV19	CASSFFGPGGQFF
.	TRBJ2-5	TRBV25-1	CASSEAGQYSRETQYF
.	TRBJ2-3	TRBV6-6	CASSRSGAGGSTDTQYF
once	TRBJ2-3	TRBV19	CASKRTGSTDTQYF
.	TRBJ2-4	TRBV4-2	CASSQALLAKNIQYF
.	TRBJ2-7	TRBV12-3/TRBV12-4	CASTYGPREQYF
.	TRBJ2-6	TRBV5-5	CASSHLRDRGVPGANVLTF
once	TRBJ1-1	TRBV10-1	CASSGALNTEAFF
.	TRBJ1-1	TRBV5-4	CASSLVGRTEAFF
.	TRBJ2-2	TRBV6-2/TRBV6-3	CASSLHRDRVPLNTGELFF
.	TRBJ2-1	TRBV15	CATRSGGSDDEQFF
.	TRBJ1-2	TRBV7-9	CASRLRTSGGTF